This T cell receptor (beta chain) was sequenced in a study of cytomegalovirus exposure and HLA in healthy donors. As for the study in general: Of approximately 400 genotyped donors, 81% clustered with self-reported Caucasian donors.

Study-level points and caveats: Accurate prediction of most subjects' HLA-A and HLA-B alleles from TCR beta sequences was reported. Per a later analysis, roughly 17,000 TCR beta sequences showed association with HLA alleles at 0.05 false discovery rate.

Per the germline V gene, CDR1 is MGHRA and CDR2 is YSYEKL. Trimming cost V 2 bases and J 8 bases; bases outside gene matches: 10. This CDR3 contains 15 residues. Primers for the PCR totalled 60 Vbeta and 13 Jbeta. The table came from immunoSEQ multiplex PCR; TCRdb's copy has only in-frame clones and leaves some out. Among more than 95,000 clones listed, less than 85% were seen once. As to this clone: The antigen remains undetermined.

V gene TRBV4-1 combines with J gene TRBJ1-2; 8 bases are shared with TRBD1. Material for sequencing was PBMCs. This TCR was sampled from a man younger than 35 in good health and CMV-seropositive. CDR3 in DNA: TGCGCCAGCAGCCAAATTTCCCTGGGGGACAGGGGCTACACCTTC. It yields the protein CASSQISLGDRGYTF.